This section outlines one T cell receptor beta chain sequence together with its context. This sample is drawn from a study of cytomegalovirus exposure and HLA in healthy donors. CDR3 size: 14 residues. V was pared by 1 base and J by 7 bases, with 6 bases of the junction left unmatched. CDR1 is GTSNPN, CDR2 SVGIG, per germline (reference sequence). This PCR relied on a set of 60 Vbeta primers and 13 Jbeta primers. Some clones are missing from TCRdb's copy, which holds only in-frame ones; the method was immunoSEQ multiplex PCR. The sample records about 130,000 clones, roughly 89% being singletons. The source material was PBMCs. V usage is TRBV30 and J usage is TRBJ2-1; 8 bases map to TRBD2. This receptor was identified in a woman aged 25 to 39 in good health and CMV-seronegative. CDR3 in amino acids: CAWSEKAGVNEQFF. In DNA, the CDR3 is TGTGCCTGGAGTGAGAAAGCGGGGGTGAATGAGCAGTTCTTC.